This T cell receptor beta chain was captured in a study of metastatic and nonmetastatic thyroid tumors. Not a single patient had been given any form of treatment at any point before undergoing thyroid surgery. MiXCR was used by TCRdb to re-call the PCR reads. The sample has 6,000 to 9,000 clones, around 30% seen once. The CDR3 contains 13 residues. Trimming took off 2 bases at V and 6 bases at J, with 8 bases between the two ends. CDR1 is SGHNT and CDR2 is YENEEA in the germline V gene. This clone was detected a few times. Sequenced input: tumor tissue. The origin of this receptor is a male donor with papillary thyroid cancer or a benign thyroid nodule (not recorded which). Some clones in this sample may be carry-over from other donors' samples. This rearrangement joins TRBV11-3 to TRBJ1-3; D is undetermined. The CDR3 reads CASSLLRENTIYF. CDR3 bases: TGTGCCAGCAGCTTACTTCGGGAAAACACCATATATTTT.